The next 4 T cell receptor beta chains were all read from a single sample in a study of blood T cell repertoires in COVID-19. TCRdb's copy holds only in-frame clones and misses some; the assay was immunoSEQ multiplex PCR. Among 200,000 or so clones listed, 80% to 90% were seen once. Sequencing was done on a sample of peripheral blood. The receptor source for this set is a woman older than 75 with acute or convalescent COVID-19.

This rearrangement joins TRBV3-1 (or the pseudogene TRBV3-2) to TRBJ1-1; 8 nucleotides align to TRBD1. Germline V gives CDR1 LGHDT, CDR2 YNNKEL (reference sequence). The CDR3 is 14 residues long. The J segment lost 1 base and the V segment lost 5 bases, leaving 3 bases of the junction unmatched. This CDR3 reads CASSAGQGNTEAFF. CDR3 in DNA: TGTGCCAGCAGCGCCGGACAGGGGAACACTGAAGCTTTCTTT.

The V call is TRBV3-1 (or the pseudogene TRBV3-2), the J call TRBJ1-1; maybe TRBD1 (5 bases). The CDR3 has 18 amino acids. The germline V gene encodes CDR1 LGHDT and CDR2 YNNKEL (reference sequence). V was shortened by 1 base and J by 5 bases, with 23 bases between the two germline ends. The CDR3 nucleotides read TGTGCCAGCAGCCAAGCGCCTTTTTCGGGTGGGGCAGGGACTGAAGCTTTCTTT. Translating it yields CASSQAPFSGGAGTEAFF.

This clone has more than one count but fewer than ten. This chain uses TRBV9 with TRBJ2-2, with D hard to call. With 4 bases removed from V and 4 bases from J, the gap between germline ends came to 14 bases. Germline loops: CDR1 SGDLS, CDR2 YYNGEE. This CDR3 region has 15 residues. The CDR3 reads CASSPRYELTGELFF. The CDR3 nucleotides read TGTGCCAGCAGCCCCCGCTACGAACTCACCGGGGAGCTGTTTTTT.

The CDR3 bases are TGTGCCTGGAGTGTTCAGGGGTCCACTGAAGCTTTCTTT. It specifies CAWSVQGSTEAFF. This chain connects TRBV30 to TRBJ1-1; D perhaps matches TRBD1 (6 bases). Germline CDR1 is GTSNPN and CDR2 is SVGIG (reference sequence). V was cut by 0 bases and J by 4 bases, with 9 bases left in between. This CDR3 has 13 residues.